Described below is a single T cell receptor beta chain sequence and its context. Antigen: not known. These data belong to a study of blood T cells in healthy people across ages. General study results and limits: As age increased, TCR beta diversity per million T cells fell in a roughly linear fashion. PBMCs that were unsorted prevented a conclusive naive versus antigen-experienced comparison. Possibly, changes in expanded clonotypes were confounded because donor CMV status was unknown. The study regarded diversity estimates from one million T cells as underestimates.

This CDR3 is built from 15 residues. CDR1 is DFQATT and CDR2 is SNEGSKA in the germline V gene (reference sequence). Between the trimmed V and J ends, which lost 0 bases and 0 bases, there was a span of 8 bases. Alongside a J-beta primer mix, a sample-barcoded 5' primer served in a second PCR lasting about 6 to 11 cycles. In TCRdb, the 5' RACE reads were re-called with MiXCR into one record per CDR3 protein. The sample shows 800,000 to 950,000 distinct CDR3 sequences, 45% to 50% of them seen only once. The chain uses TRBV20-1 and TRBJ1-4; D gene ambiguous. This TCR derives from a man younger than 45 in good health. Sample: blood. As DNA, the CDR3 is TGCAGTGCTAGAGATCCGGCTGCAACTAATGAAAAACTGTTTTTT. Encoded protein: CSARDPAATNEKLFF.